What follows are 20 T cell receptor beta chains derived from one specimen sequenced in a study of immune characterization of retroperitoneal liposarcoma. TCRdb re-called the PCR reads through MiXCR, storing one row per CDR3 protein. The table has over 8,000 distinct CDR3 sequences, roughly 26% seen once; the top ten hold about 9%. Sequencing was done on a sample of tumor tissue. The receptors come from a female donor with retroperitoneal liposarcoma.

This clonotype is judged medium-sized. The V gene is TRBV6-1, the J gene TRBJ2-7; possible D gene TRBD2, 7 bases. V shed 0 bases and J shed 3 bases, with 12 bases lying between them. Germline assignment: CDR1 MNHNS and CDR2 SASEGT. The CDR3 totals 15 residues. The CDR3 nucleotides are TGTGCCAGCAGTGAAGCTGGGGGGGGCGGCTACGAGCAGTACTTC. Protein: CASSEAGGGGYEQYF.

The sample holds a few counts of this clonotype. J is TRBJ2-1 and V is TRBV6-4; D tentatively reads TRBD1 or TRBD2 (5 bases each). The CDR3 length is 15 residues. Germline assignment: CDR1 MRHNA and CDR2 SNTAGT. V lost 4 bases and J 4 bases, leaving 14 bases between the germline ends. The CDR3 sequence: CASSVGLEGYNEQFF. In nucleotides, the CDR3 is TGTGCCAGCAGTGTCGGGCTAGAGGGGTACAATGAGCAGTTCTTC.

The chain carries TRBV6-1 and TRBJ2-1, with 7 nucleotides matching TRBD1. Germline CDR1 MNHNS, CDR2 SASEGT. Trimming at V came to 2 bases and at J to 10 bases, leaving 14 bases not matched to a gene. The CDR3 sequence is 16 residues long. This CDR3 reads CASSEFGRDSTYEQFF. CDR3 in DNA: TGTGCCAGCAGTGAATTTGGTAGGGACAGCACCTACGAGCAGTTCTTC.

About this clonotype: The CDR3 does not close with the conserved phenylalanine or tryptophan, likely indicating a read error. The limits of the CDR3 on the DNA are not certain, so only TCRdb's listed CDR3 is given. The V call is TRBV7-2, the J call TRBJ2-3; the table assigns TRBD1, which was not confirmed against the DNA. 17 amino acids form the CDR3, both terminal residues included. Germline V CDR1 and CDR2: SGHTA, FQGNSA. The CDR3: CASSKRGREATGNEQFS.

The rearrangement joins TRBV11-2 to TRBJ2-1; TRBD2 matches at 15 bases. Germline CDR1 reads SGHAT; CDR2 reads FQNNGV. V lost 5 bases to trimming and J lost 13 bases; unmatched junction nucleotides: 12. The CDR3 contains 16 residues. CDR3 loop: CASSRTSGGAQETQFF. In DNA form, the CDR3 reads TGTGCCAGCAGCCGGACTAGCGGGGGGGCTCAGGAGACCCAGTTCTTC.

In this sample, this clonotype turned up once. The chain carries TRBV12-3 or TRBV12-4 and TRBJ2-5; 7 bases line up with TRBD1. The CDR3 sequence is 17 residues long. The V gene end was trimmed by 3 bases and the J gene end by 5 bases; junction bases not matched to a gene: 15. This CDR3 reads CASSFGQTGMNWETQYF. The CDR3 DNA reads as TGTGCCAGCAGTTTCGGGCAGACAGGGATGAATTGGGAGACCCAGTACTTC.

By its share, this clonotype is medium-sized. V and J are TRBV7-2 and TRBJ2-5; D unresolved. V lost 5 bases, J lost 1 base, and 17 bases lay in between. Per germline, CDR1 SGHTA and CDR2 FQGNSA. This CDR3 is built from 16 residues. CDR3 DNA sequence: TGTGCCAGCAGCATCAAAGCTGTGAGTCTCCAAGAGACCCAGTACTTC. Protein: CASSIKAVSLQETQYF.

This clonotype appeared a few times. CDR3: CASSPGGGDQPQHF. In DNA form, the CDR3 reads TGTGCCAGCAGTCCCGGGGGGGGGGATCAGCCCCAGCATTTT. The chain is built from TRBV6-1 and TRBJ1-5, with D possibly TRBD1 on 5 matching bases. Trimming shortened V by 5 bases and J by 5 bases, and 13 bases separated the two germline ends. Per germline, CDR1 MNHNS and CDR2 SASEGT. The CDR3 sequence is 14 residues long.

This clonotype has a count of ten or more. The rearrangement links TRBV6-1 to TRBJ2-3, with no clear D. Trimming stripped 7 bases from V and 7 bases from J, with 6 bases between. Germline CDR1 is MNHNS and CDR2 is SASEGT. This CDR3 has 10 residues. CDR3 coding DNA: TGTGCCAGCATGAGAAATACGCAGTATTTT. Its translation is CASMRNTQYF.

The gene calls are TRBV12-5 and TRBJ2-1; TRBD1 aligns across 8 bases. The J segment lost 7 bases and the V segment lost 6 bases, leaving 14 bases of the junction unmatched. Germline V gene lookup returns CDR1 LGHNT and CDR2 FRNRAP. This CDR3 has 16 residues. The CDR3 coding sequence is TGTGCTAGTGGCCCGATGTCCGGGACAGGTGTAAATGAGCAGTTCTTC. Protein product: CASGPMSGTGVNEQFF.

This clonotype showed up just a few times. The rearrangement links TRBV6-1 to TRBJ2-5; tentative D call: TRBD2 (6 bases). The V gene lost 10 bases and the J gene lost 2 bases, with 17 bases spanning the gap. This CDR3 region has 14 residues. Per the germline V gene, CDR1 is MNHNS and CDR2 is SASEGT. CDR3: CATGSLSGQETQYF. The CDR3 coding sequence is TGTGCCACCGGGAGTCTGAGCGGACAAGAGACCCAGTACTTC.

This clonotype is categorized as medium-sized (0.01 to 0.1%). V gene TRBV7-9 combines with J gene TRBJ2-1; TRBD2 might be the D (5 bases). The CDR3 is made up of 13 amino acids. Germline assignment: CDR1 SEHNR and CDR2 FQNEAQ (reference sequence). V dropped 5 bases and J dropped 13 bases, with 18 bases sitting between them. CDR3 residues: CASSRTGSETQFF. In nucleotides, the CDR3 is TGTGCCAGCAGCAGGACGGGGTCAGAGACCCAGTTCTTC.

Only a few counts were recorded for this clonotype. This chain joins TRBV12-3 or TRBV12-4 and TRBJ1-1; a weak D match, TRBD1 (5 bases). This CDR3 region has 14 residues. Trimming cost V 0 bases and J 1 base, with 6 bases left between them. CDR3 nucleotides: TGTGCCAGCAGTTTAGCGCAGGGGAACACTGAAGCTTTCTTT. This encodes CASSLAQGNTEAFF.

The chain has TRBV7-6 and TRBJ2-1; 9 nucleotides align to TRBD2. V shed 4 bases and J 6 bases; nucleotides not matched to a gene: 13. The CDR3 extends over 17 amino acids. Per the germline V gene, CDR1 is SGHVS and CDR2 is FNYEAQ. CDR3 sequence (DNA): TGTGCCAGCAGCTCCCCTTTCCTGGCGGGAGGGCGCAATGAGCAGTTCTTC. Amino acids: CASSSPFLAGGRNEQFF.

The chain is built from TRBV6-6 and TRBJ2-7, with TRBD2 matching over 9 bases. The J call may be incorrect, as the DNA end agrees better with TRBJ2-1. This CDR3 comprises 15 residues. Germline V CDR1 and CDR2: MNHNY, SVGAGI (reference sequence). DNA for the CDR3: TGTGCCAGCAGTCACCTAGCGGGATATGGTAATGAGCAGTTCTTC. Translation: CASSHLAGYGNEQFF.

The rearrangement links TRBV12-3 or TRBV12-4 to TRBJ2-5; TRBD1 aligns across 8 bases. The J call may be wrong; the DNA end is better matched by TRBJ2-1. This CDR3 contains 19 residues. The CDR3 nucleotides are TGTGCCAGCAGTCGTATCCGAGGCAGGGGCCCAGGGGGCACCCATGAGCAGTTCTTC. This gives the protein CASSRIRGRGPGGTHEQFF.

V gene TRBV10-2 combines with J gene TRBJ2-7; 8 nucleotides agree with TRBD1. The J call may be incorrect, as the DNA end agrees better with TRBJ2-5. The CDR3 runs 13 residues. Germline loops: CDR1 WSHSY, CDR2 SAAADI. The CDR3 is CAAGQGKGETQYF. The DNA for the CDR3 is TGCGCCGCCGGACAGGGAAAGGGAGAGACCCAGTACTTC.

A few counts support this clonotype. CDR3 protein: CASSFPGRDRTQYF. The CDR3 bases are TGTGCCAGCAGCTTTCCGGGCCGGGATCGTACGCAGTATTTT. This chain connects TRBV11-2 to TRBJ2-3, with TRBD2 as a possible D gene (5 bases). Germline V gene lookup returns CDR1 SGHAT and CDR2 FQNNGV. V lost 3 bases, J lost 8 bases, and 15 bases lay in between. This CDR3 is built from 14 residues.

The rearrangement links TRBV6-8 to TRBJ2-1; no firm D call. TRBJ2-7 explains the end of the DNA better; the J call may be wrong. The CDR3 contains 13 residues. CDR1 is MNHGY and CDR2 is SAAAGT in the germline V gene. The CDR3 DNA sequence: TGTGCCAGCAGCCGCGTATCCTACAATGAGCAGTACTTC. It yields the protein CASSRVSYNEQYF.

This chain joins TRBV6-6 and TRBJ1-4; 7 nucleotides line up with TRBD1. After removal of 2 bases from V and 8 bases from J, the junction contained 11 bases not matched to a gene. Germline loops: CDR1 MNHNY, CDR2 SVGAGI (reference sequence). The CDR3 has 16 residues. The CDR3 bases are TGTGCCAGCAGTTACACCCCAGGGGGTAGGGGGGAAAAACTGTTTTTT. Translation: CASSYTPGGRGEKLFF.